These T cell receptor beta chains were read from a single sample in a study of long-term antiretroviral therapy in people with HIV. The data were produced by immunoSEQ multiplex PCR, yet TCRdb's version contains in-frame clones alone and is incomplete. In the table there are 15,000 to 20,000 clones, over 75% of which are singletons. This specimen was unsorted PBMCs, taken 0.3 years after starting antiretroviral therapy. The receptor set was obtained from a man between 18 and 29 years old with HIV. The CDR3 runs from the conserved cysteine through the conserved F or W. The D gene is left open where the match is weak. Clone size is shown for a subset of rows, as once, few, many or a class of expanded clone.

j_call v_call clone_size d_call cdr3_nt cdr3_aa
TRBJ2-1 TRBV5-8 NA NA TGTGCCAGCATCCTGCCGGCTGACAGCTCCTACAATGAGCAGTTCTTC CASILPADSSYNEQFF
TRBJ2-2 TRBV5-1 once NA TGCGCCAGCAGCTTGGTAACGGACACCGGGGAGCTGTTTTTT CASSLVTDTGELFF
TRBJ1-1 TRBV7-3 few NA TGTGCCAGCAGCTTAAATGAGGACACTGAAGCTTTCTTT CASSLNEDTEAFF
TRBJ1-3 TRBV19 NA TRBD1 TGTGCCAGTAGTACCACGACAGGGACTGGAAACACCATATATTTT CASSTTTGTGNTIYF
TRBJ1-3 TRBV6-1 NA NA TGTGCCAGCACTCCGGAGCCCCTCTCTGGAAACACCATATATTTT CASTPEPLSGNTIYF
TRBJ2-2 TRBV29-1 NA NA TGCAGCGTTTCCAGGCGGGATCTCGGGGAGCTGTTTTTT CSVSRRDLGELFF
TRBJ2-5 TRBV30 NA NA TGTGCCTGGAGTACGGCAGGGACCTGGTTCGGGGAGACCCAGTACTTC CAWSTAGTWFGETQYF
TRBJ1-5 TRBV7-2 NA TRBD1 TGTGCCAGCAGCTTGGGACAGAATAGCAATCAGCCCCAGCATTTT CASSLGQNSNQPQHF
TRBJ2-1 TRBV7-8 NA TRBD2 TGTGCCAGCAGCCAAGGACTAGCGGGGGCGTTTCGGGATGAGCAGTTCTTC CASSQGLAGAFRDEQFF
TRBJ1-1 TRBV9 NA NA TGTGCCAGCAGCGAACCCGGGGCTGAAGCTTTCTTT CASSEPGAEAFF
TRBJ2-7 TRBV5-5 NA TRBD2 TGTGCCAGCACCTCAGGACTAGCGGGGCCGAGAGAGAGCAGTAACTTC CASTSGLAGPRESSNF
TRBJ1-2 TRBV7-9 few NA TGTGCCAGCACTACGTGGCATGGCTACACCTTC CASTTWHGYTF
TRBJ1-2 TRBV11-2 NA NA TGTGCCAGCAGCTCACCAGGCGATCTGATTGACTACACCTTC CASSSPGDLIDYTF
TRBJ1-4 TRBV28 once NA TGTGCCAGCAAGAACTCGGGTAATGAAAAACTGTTTTTT CASKNSGNEKLFF
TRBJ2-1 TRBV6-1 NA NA TGTGCCAGCACGGCGAGGAATGAGCAGTTCTTC CASTARNEQFF
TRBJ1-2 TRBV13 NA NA TGTGCCAGCAGCTCGAACGGGGGCTATGGCTACACCTTC CASSSNGGYGYTF
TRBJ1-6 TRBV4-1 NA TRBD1 TGCGCCAGCAGCCAAGAGCAACAGGGGGGATCCCTCCACTTT CASSQEQQGGSLHF
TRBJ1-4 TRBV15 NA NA TGTGCCACCAGCAGAGGTCAGGGAGGGGGTAGTGAAAAACTGTTTTTT CATSRGQGGGSEKLFF
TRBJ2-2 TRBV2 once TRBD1 TGTGCCAGCAGTGGGGGACAGTACACCGGGGAGCTGTTTTTT CASSGGQYTGELFF
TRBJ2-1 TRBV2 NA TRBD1 TGTGCCAGCAGTGCACGACAGGGGCCCTACAATGAGCAGTTCTTC CASSARQGPYNEQFF
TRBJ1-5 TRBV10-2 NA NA TGCGCCAGCAGCGGGGACATTACTCAGCCCCAGCATTTT CASSGDITQPQHF
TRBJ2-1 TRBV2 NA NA TGTGCCAGCAGCCGGGACCTATACAATGAGCAGTTCTTC CASSRDLYNEQFF
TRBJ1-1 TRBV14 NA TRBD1 TGTGCCAGCAGCCCCAAAGGGACAGGGAACACTGAAGCTTTCTTT CASSPKGTGNTEAFF
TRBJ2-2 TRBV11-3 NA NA TGTGCCAGCAGCTTGGGAACTAGTGAAATCGGGGAGCTGTTTTTT CASSLGTSEIGELFF
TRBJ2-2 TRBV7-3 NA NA TGTGCCAGCAGCTTGGGACCTCTAGGCACCGGGGAGCTGTTTTTT CASSLGPLGTGELFF
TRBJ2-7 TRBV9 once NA TGTGCCAGCAGCCCTCAGGACAGCTCCTACGAGCAGTACTTC CASSPQDSSYEQYF
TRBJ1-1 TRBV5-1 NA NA TGCGCCAGCAGCCTCACGCGGGGAGGGAGCACTGAAGCTTTCTTT CASSLTRGGSTEAFF
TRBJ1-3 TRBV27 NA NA TGTGCCAGCAGTGTAAAAGTATCTGGAAACACCATATATTTT CASSVKVSGNTIYF
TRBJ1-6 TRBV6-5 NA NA TGTGCCAGCAGTTATATCAGTGCGGCACCCCTCCACTTT CASSYISAAPLHF
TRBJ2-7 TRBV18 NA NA TGTGCCAGCTCACCCCAGGAGGTCCTCTACGAGCAGTACTTC CASSPQEVLYEQYF
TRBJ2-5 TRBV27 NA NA TGTGCCAGCAGTGCCCGGACAGCCCAAGAGACCCAGTACTTC CASSARTAQETQYF
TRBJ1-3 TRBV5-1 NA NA TGCGCCAGCAGCCCGGACTGGTTACAGTTTCCGAGATCCTCTGGAAACACCATATATTTT CASSPDWLQFPRSSGNTIYF
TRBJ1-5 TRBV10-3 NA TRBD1 TGTGCCACGGGACAGGGAGGTCGTCAGCCCCAGCATTTT CATGQGGRQPQHF
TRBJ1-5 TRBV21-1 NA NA TGTGCCAGCAGCAAACTCGGCAGGGAGGGCAATCAGCCCCAGCATTTT CASSKLGREGNQPQHF
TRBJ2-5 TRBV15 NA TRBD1 TGTGCCACCAGCAGAGATTTAACAGGGGTTGTGCAAGAGACCCAGTACTTC CATSRDLTGVVQETQYF
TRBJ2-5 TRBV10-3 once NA TGTGCCATCAGGGCCCAAGAGACCCAGTACTTC CAIRAQETQYF
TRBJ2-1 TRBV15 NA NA TGTGCCACCAGCAAACGGGGGACGGGTGAGCAGTTCTTC CATSKRGTGEQFF
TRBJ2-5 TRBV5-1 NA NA TGCGCCAGCAGCTTGGATGGGGGAATCCAAGAGACCCAGTACTTC CASSLDGGIQETQYF
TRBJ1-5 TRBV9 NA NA TGTGCCAGCAGCCCCGTTCCGGGACACCCTAATCAGCCCCAGCATTTT CASSPVPGHPNQPQHF
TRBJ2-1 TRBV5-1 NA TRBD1 TGCGCCAGCAGCTCGGACGGGGGACAGGGGGTAGGTGAGCAGTTCTTC CASSSDGGQGVGEQFF
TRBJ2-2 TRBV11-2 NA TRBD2 TGTGCCAGCAGCAAACCACTAGCGGGGGTGGCCCTGGGGACCGGGGAGCTGTTTTTT CASSKPLAGVALGTGELFF
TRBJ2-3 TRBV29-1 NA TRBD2 TGCAGCGTTTCCCGGACTAGCGCAGATACGCAGTATTTT CSVSRTSADTQYF
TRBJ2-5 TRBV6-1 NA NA TGTGCCAGCACCACCCGGAAAATCGGGCAAGAGACCCAGTACTTC CASTTRKIGQETQYF
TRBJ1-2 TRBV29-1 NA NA TGCAGCGTTGATATGGGGCCTAACTATGGCTACACCTTC CSVDMGPNYGYTF
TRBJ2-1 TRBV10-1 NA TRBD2 TGCGCCAGCGGAGCGGGGGAATCCTACAATGAGCAGTTCTTC CASGAGESYNEQFF
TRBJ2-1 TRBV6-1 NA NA TGTGCCAGCAATTATTGGGGGAACAATGAGCAGTTCTTC CASNYWGNNEQFF
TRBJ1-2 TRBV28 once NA TGTGCCAGCAGTTTCGACTGGGTAGGCTACACCTTC CASSFDWVGYTF
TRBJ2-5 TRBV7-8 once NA TGTGCCAGTCGGACGGACCAAGAGACCCAGTACTTC CASRTDQETQYF
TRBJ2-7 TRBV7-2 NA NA TGTGCCAGCAGCCCCCGGGTACTTACCTACGAGCAGTACTTC CASSPRVLTYEQYF